The rows below give T cell receptor beta chains drawn from one sample of a study of CD8+ T cells in alopecia areata. Some clones are missing from TCRdb's copy, which holds only in-frame ones; the method was immunoSEQ multiplex PCR. The sample records approximately 210,000 clones, 45% to 65% being singletons. Sequenced here: CD4+ T cells sorted from blood, sampled at week 4, from a patient treated with tofacitinib. The source is a human donor with alopecia areata. CDR3s include the opening cysteine and the closing phenylalanine or tryptophan. Each record gives: D gene, V gene, J gene, clone size, CDR3 DNA, CDR3 protein. D genes are given only for firm matches. Some rows have no size entry. The others give once, few or many, or a class for an expanded clone.

D gene: .; V gene: TRBV18; J gene: TRBJ2-4; clone size: few; CDR3 DNA: TGTGCCAGCTCCCCCGGAGGTGGACTTGCCAAAAACATTCAGTACTTC; CDR3 protein: CASSPGGGLAKNIQYF
D gene: .; V gene: TRBV14; J gene: TRBJ2-1; clone size: few; CDR3 DNA: TGTGCCAGCAGCCACGTCGACGGGAGACAGAAACAGTTCTTC; CDR3 protein: CASSHVDGRQKQFF
D gene: TRBD2; V gene: TRBV29-1; J gene: TRBJ2-5; clone size: once; CDR3 DNA: TGCAGCGGTCGACTAGCGGGGTTAAAGACCCAGTACTTC; CDR3 protein: CSGRLAGLKTQYF
D gene: .; V gene: TRBV30; J gene: TRBJ2-7; clone size: .; CDR3 DNA: TGTGCCTGGAGATCCAACTCCTACGAGCAGTACTTC; CDR3 protein: CAWRSNSYEQYF
D gene: .; V gene: TRBV27; J gene: TRBJ1-5; clone size: .; CDR3 DNA: TGTGCCAGCATGGGGGGGGGTGAGCCCCAGCATTTT; CDR3 protein: CASMGGGEPQHF
D gene: .; V gene: TRBV7-2; J gene: TRBJ2-1; clone size: once; CDR3 DNA: TGTGCCAGCAGCCGTCGCAGGGGAAATGAGCAGTTCTTC; CDR3 protein: CASSRRRGNEQFF
D gene: .; V gene: TRBV30; J gene: TRBJ2-7; clone size: .; CDR3 DNA: TGTGCCTGGTCTCCCACCTCCTACGAGCAGTACTTC; CDR3 protein: CAWSPTSYEQYF
D gene: .; V gene: TRBV6-1; J gene: TRBJ2-7; clone size: .; CDR3 DNA: TGTGCCAGTAGAGGGGGGGAGATCTCCTACGAGCAGTACTTC; CDR3 protein: CASRGGEISYEQYF
D gene: .; V gene: TRBV18; J gene: TRBJ1-2; clone size: .; CDR3 DNA: TGTGCCAGCTCACCACAATCAGGGTACAATGGCTACACCTTC; CDR3 protein: CASSPQSGYNGYTF
D gene: .; V gene: TRBV30; J gene: TRBJ2-3; clone size: .; CDR3 DNA: TGTGCCTGGCAGGGGATAGCTAGCACAGATACGCAGTATTTT; CDR3 protein: CAWQGIASTDTQYF
D gene: TRBD1; V gene: TRBV4-2; J gene: TRBJ2-7; clone size: .; CDR3 DNA: TGTGCCAGCAGCCAAGGGACAGGGGGGAACTACGAGCAGTACTTC; CDR3 protein: CASSQGTGGNYEQYF
D gene: TRBD1; V gene: TRBV28; J gene: TRBJ1-2; clone size: .; CDR3 DNA: TGTGCCAGCGGGGGACAGGGCCCTTTGGGCTACACCTTC; CDR3 protein: CASGGQGPLGYTF
D gene: .; V gene: TRBV7-4; J gene: TRBJ2-1; clone size: .; CDR3 DNA: TGTGCCAGCAGCTCCTGGGGCTTCCGGAGCGAAAGCTCCTACAATGAGCAGTTCTTC; CDR3 protein: CASSSWGFRSESSYNEQFF
D gene: TRBD1; V gene: TRBV7-2; J gene: TRBJ1-2; clone size: once; CDR3 DNA: TGTGCCAGCAGCTTACAAGGGGGCGTCGACGTAGGCTACACCTTC; CDR3 protein: CASSLQGGVDVGYTF
D gene: .; V gene: TRBV29-1; J gene: TRBJ2-5; clone size: .; CDR3 DNA: TGCAGCGTCCTTCAAGAGACCCAGTACTTC; CDR3 protein: CSVLQETQYF
D gene: TRBD1; V gene: TRBV4-2; J gene: TRBJ1-5; clone size: .; CDR3 DNA: TGTGCCAGCAGCCAGGCCCTGGGACAGGACTTCAATCAGCCCCAGCATTTT; CDR3 protein: CASSQALGQDFNQPQHF
D gene: .; V gene: TRBV29-1; J gene: TRBJ2-2; clone size: .; CDR3 DNA: TGCAGCGTTGAGAGGGAAGACACCGGGGAGCTGTTTTTT; CDR3 protein: CSVEREDTGELFF
D gene: TRBD1; V gene: TRBV5-1; J gene: TRBJ1-5; clone size: .; CDR3 DNA: TGCGCCAGCAGCCCTGGACAGGGAGGCCAGCCCCAGCATTTT; CDR3 protein: CASSPGQGGQPQHF
D gene: TRBD1; V gene: TRBV5-1; J gene: TRBJ2-3; clone size: .; CDR3 DNA: TGCGCCACCACTAGATTGGGACAGGCGAGAGATACGCAGTATTTT; CDR3 protein: CATTRLGQARDTQYF
D gene: .; V gene: TRBV28; J gene: TRBJ2-3; clone size: few; CDR3 DNA: TGTGCCAGCAGTTTACTCGGTGCAGATACGCAGTATTTT; CDR3 protein: CASSLLGADTQYF
D gene: .; V gene: TRBV5-1; J gene: TRBJ2-7; clone size: few; CDR3 DNA: TGCGCCAGCGGATCACAAAACGAGCAGTACTTC; CDR3 protein: CASGSQNEQYF
D gene: .; V gene: TRBV19; J gene: TRBJ1-2; clone size: .; CDR3 DNA: TGTGCCAGTAGTCCTCAGGGAATGAACTATGGCTACACCTTC; CDR3 protein: CASSPQGMNYGYTF
D gene: .; V gene: TRBV7-2; J gene: TRBJ1-3; clone size: .; CDR3 DNA: TGTGCCAGCAGCCCTTTAGTGAGAGGGGAGGGAAACACCATATATTTT; CDR3 protein: CASSPLVRGEGNTIYF
D gene: TRBD1; V gene: TRBV7-2; J gene: TRBJ2-1; clone size: .; CDR3 DNA: TGTGCCAGCAGCCCGGACAGGCCTCCCTACAATGAGCAGTTCTTC; CDR3 protein: CASSPDRPPYNEQFF
D gene: TRBD1; V gene: TRBV5-1; J gene: TRBJ2-2; clone size: .; CDR3 DNA: TGCGCCAGCAACGACGTCAGGGGGTCCGGGGAGCTGTTTTTT; CDR3 protein: CASNDVRGSGELFF
D gene: TRBD2; V gene: TRBV30; J gene: TRBJ2-7; clone size: few; CDR3 DNA: TGTGCCTGGAGCACGGGGGGGGCTAGTTCGGCCTACGAGCAGTACTTC; CDR3 protein: CAWSTGGASSAYEQYF
D gene: .; V gene: TRBV5-1; J gene: TRBJ1-1; clone size: .; CDR3 DNA: TGCGCCAGCAGCTTGGCGGGCAGGGCTGACACTGAAGCTTTCTTT; CDR3 protein: CASSLAGRADTEAFF
D gene: TRBD2; V gene: TRBV11-2; J gene: TRBJ2-3; clone size: .; CDR3 DNA: TGTGCCAGCAGCTTTAGCGGGGGTAGCACAGATACGCAGTATTTT; CDR3 protein: CASSFSGGSTDTQYF
D gene: .; V gene: TRBV29-1; J gene: TRBJ2-5; clone size: .; CDR3 DNA: TGCAGCGTTGACAGGGGCCAAGAGACCCAGTACTTC; CDR3 protein: CSVDRGQETQYF
D gene: .; V gene: TRBV30; J gene: TRBJ2-5; clone size: few; CDR3 DNA: TGTGCCTGGAGTGTACCTGGGCAGGGGCTCCAGTACTTC; CDR3 protein: CAWSVPGQGLQYF
D gene: TRBD1; V gene: TRBV15; J gene: TRBJ2-5; clone size: .; CDR3 DNA: TGTGCCACCAGCAGAGGAGGGACAGTAAACCAAGAGACCCAGTACTTC; CDR3 protein: CATSRGGTVNQETQYF
D gene: TRBD1; V gene: TRBV5-1; J gene: TRBJ2-2; clone size: .; CDR3 DNA: TGCGCCAGCAGCTCCCGACAGGGTCCTCGCACCGGGGAGCTGTTTTTT; CDR3 protein: CASSSRQGPRTGELFF
D gene: .; V gene: TRBV30; J gene: TRBJ1-1; clone size: once; CDR3 DNA: TGTGCCTGGAGTCCAGGGTCGAGAGGGACTGAAGCTTTCTTT; CDR3 protein: CAWSPGSRGTEAFF
D gene: .; V gene: TRBV7-3; J gene: TRBJ2-5; clone size: .; CDR3 DNA: TGTGCCAGCAGCTTAACCCCCTCCCCGGGGGAGACCCAGTACTTC; CDR3 protein: CASSLTPSPGETQYF
D gene: .; V gene: TRBV5-1; J gene: TRBJ2-1; clone size: .; CDR3 DNA: TGCGCCAGCAGCCCTGGGGGAAACCGTCCCTACAATGAGCAGTTCTTC; CDR3 protein: CASSPGGNRPYNEQFF
D gene: .; V gene: TRBV5-4; J gene: TRBJ1-2; clone size: .; CDR3 DNA: TGTGCCAGCAGCTTTGACCCGACGGGAGGCTACACCTTC; CDR3 protein: CASSFDPTGGYTF
D gene: TRBD1; V gene: TRBV7-7; J gene: TRBJ2-7; clone size: .; CDR3 DNA: TGTGCTAGCAGCTTATCCGGGACAGGGGGCGACGAGCAGTACTTC; CDR3 protein: CASSLSGTGGDEQYF
D gene: TRBD1; V gene: TRBV2; J gene: TRBJ2-7; clone size: few; CDR3 DNA: TGTGCCAGCAGGGGACAGTTCTCCTACGAGCAGTACTTC; CDR3 protein: CASRGQFSYEQYF
D gene: .; V gene: TRBV30; J gene: TRBJ2-6; clone size: .; CDR3 DNA: TGTGCCTGGAGTCCGGGGAACCCTGGGGCCAACGTCCTGACTTTC; CDR3 protein: CAWSPGNPGANVLTF
D gene: .; V gene: TRBV30; J gene: TRBJ1-5; clone size: .; CDR3 DNA: TGTGCCTGGAGTGCCGGAGGCAATCAGCCCCAGCATTTT; CDR3 protein: CAWSAGGNQPQHF
D gene: .; V gene: TRBV7-2; J gene: TRBJ1-3; clone size: few; CDR3 DNA: TGTGCCAGCAGCTCCCAAGGGACGATCTCTGGAAACACCATATATTTT; CDR3 protein: CASSSQGTISGNTIYF
D gene: .; V gene: TRBV18; J gene: TRBJ2-5; clone size: .; CDR3 DNA: TGTGCCAGCTCACGGGGGCTCGGAGAGACCCAGTACTTC; CDR3 protein: CASSRGLGETQYF
D gene: .; V gene: TRBV27; J gene: TRBJ2-5; clone size: .; CDR3 DNA: TGTGCCAGCAGTTTATTGTCCCGCCCGGGAGAGACCCAGTACTTC; CDR3 protein: CASSLLSRPGETQYF
D gene: .; V gene: TRBV29-1; J gene: TRBJ2-2; clone size: few; CDR3 DNA: TGCAGCGTTGATGTTGCCGGGGAGCTGTTTTTT; CDR3 protein: CSVDVAGELFF
D gene: .; V gene: TRBV7-8; J gene: TRBJ1-1; clone size: .; CDR3 DNA: TGTGCCAGCAGCTTAAGTCCAGGGGTTGAAGCTTTCTTT; CDR3 protein: CASSLSPGVEAFF
D gene: .; V gene: TRBV29-1; J gene: TRBJ1-5; clone size: .; CDR3 DNA: TGCAGCGTTGGGGGAGGCAGGGGCAATCAGCCCCAGCATTTT; CDR3 protein: CSVGGGRGNQPQHF
D gene: .; V gene: TRBV19; J gene: TRBJ1-2; clone size: few; CDR3 DNA: TGTGCCAGTAGTAATTCGGGAGGCCTCTATGGCTACACCTTC; CDR3 protein: CASSNSGGLYGYTF
D gene: .; V gene: TRBV2; J gene: TRBJ1-5; clone size: few; CDR3 DNA: TGTGCCAGCAGTGAAGAACAGGCACAGCGGCAGCCCCAGCATTTT; CDR3 protein: CASSEEQAQRQPQHF
D gene: .; V gene: TRBV4-2; J gene: TRBJ1-2; clone size: .; CDR3 DNA: TGTGCCAGCAGCCAAGAAGCAGGGCGCAGGAACTATGGCTACACCTTC; CDR3 protein: CASSQEAGRRNYGYTF
D gene: .; V gene: TRBV30; J gene: TRBJ1-2; clone size: .; CDR3 DNA: TGTGCCTGGGGTCCGGGACTGAGCTATGGCTACACCTTC; CDR3 protein: CAWGPGLSYGYTF
D gene: TRBD1; V gene: TRBV29-1; J gene: TRBJ2-5; clone size: .; CDR3 DNA: TGCAGCGTGGCACAGGGGTTCCAAGAGACCCAGTACTTC; CDR3 protein: CSVAQGFQETQYF
D gene: .; V gene: TRBV2; J gene: TRBJ1-1; clone size: .; CDR3 DNA: TGTGCCAGCAGGGGGTACTCCGGGTATGCGGACACTGAAGCTTTCTTT; CDR3 protein: CASRGYSGYADTEAFF
D gene: .; V gene: TRBV5-6; J gene: TRBJ1-1; clone size: .; CDR3 DNA: TGTGCCAGCAGCTGGGGGAACACTGAAGCTTTCTTT; CDR3 protein: CASSWGNTEAFF